The rows below give T cell receptor beta chains drawn from one sample of a study of blood T cells in healthy people across ages. Via MiXCR, TCRdb re-called the 5' RACE reads, giving one row per CDR3 protein. The sample yields 600,000 to 800,000 distinct CDR3 sequences, approximately 52% seen once. Sequences were obtained from blood. All receptors come from a woman older than 75 in good health. Each CDR3 is given with its conserved first and last residue.

J | V | CDR3
TRBJ1-2 | TRBV6-2/TRBV6-3 | CASSRTAGSYGYTF
TRBJ2-7 | TRBV28 | CASSPPRQGGYEQYF
TRBJ2-1 | TRBV6-5 | CASSYAGGLYNEQFF
TRBJ2-3 | TRBV29-1 | CSEVGGDRTDTQYF
TRBJ2-2 | TRBV20-1 | CSARQGGRTGELFF
TRBJ2-3 | TRBV7-9 | CANSLADRVADTQYF
TRBJ1-6 | TRBV2 | CASSEAGYLALHF
TRBJ2-1 | TRBV30 | CAWSVRDRGSYNEQFF
TRBJ1-5 | TRBV12-3/TRBV12-4 | CASSLYAGTGNQPQHF
TRBJ1-4 | TRBV2 | CASRGQGVGKLFF
TRBJ2-1 | TRBV14 | CASSQVKFSPGTTYNEQFF
TRBJ2-3 | TRBV30 | CAWSPGADTQYF
. | TRBV5-1 | CASSLGDKGMGSYNEQYF
TRBJ2-1 | TRBV2 | CASSEAEQFF